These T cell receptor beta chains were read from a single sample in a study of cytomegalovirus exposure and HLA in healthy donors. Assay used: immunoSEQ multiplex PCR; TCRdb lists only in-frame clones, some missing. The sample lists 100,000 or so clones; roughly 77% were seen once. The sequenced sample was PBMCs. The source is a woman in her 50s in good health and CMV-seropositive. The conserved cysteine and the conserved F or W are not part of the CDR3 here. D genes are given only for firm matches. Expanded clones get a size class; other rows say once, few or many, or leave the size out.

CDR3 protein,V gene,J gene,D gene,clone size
ASSQEYRDYGYT,TRBV4-1,TRBJ1-2,NA,NA
AWSSGVYAF,TRBV30,TRBJ1-1,NA,NA
ASSVGWGGTDTQY,TRBV9,TRBJ2-3,NA,NA
ASSSRYEQY,TRBV7-2,TRBJ2-7,NA,NA
ASSSGSSYEQY,TRBV12-5,TRBJ2-7,NA,few
AWSVGSTSARETQY,TRBV30,TRBJ2-5,TRBD2,NA
ASSLGQERGTIY,TRBV7-8,TRBJ1-3,TRBD1,few
ASSPGPNNYGYT,TRBV18,TRBJ1-2,NA,NA
ASSIPGQGRTDTQY,TRBV28,TRBJ2-3,TRBD1,NA
AWIPLAGAADTQY,TRBV30,TRBJ2-3,TRBD2,NA
ASSATGGLTDTQY,TRBV9,TRBJ2-3,TRBD1,NA
ASSLAYRGTNEKLF,TRBV7-8,TRBJ1-4,TRBD1,NA
ASPCYEDTQY,TRBV19,TRBJ2-3,NA,NA
ASSPYPPSGQGLYEQY,TRBV18,TRBJ2-7,TRBD1,once
ASSPSAQLNQPQH,TRBV4-1,TRBJ1-5,NA,few
ASSVSNQPQH,TRBV6-6,TRBJ1-5,NA,NA
ASSSTGFVGAF,TRBV7-3,TRBJ1-1,TRBD1,few
ASSNPGGRDTEAF,TRBV6-1,TRBJ1-1,NA,NA
ASSLGTGDFTEAF,TRBV7-6,TRBJ1-1,TRBD1,NA
ASRTRVLGNQPQH,TRBV2,TRBJ1-5,NA,NA
ASSPSGGAADTQY,TRBV18,TRBJ2-3,TRBD2,NA
ASSLTDLGDQAF,TRBV6-1,TRBJ1-1,NA,NA
ASSSIVVRAGSNTEAF,TRBV5-4,TRBJ1-1,NA,NA
ASSIGGLSYEQY,TRBV19,TRBJ2-7,TRBD2,NA
ASSALGLAGGPSYNEQF,TRBV7-3,TRBJ2-1,TRBD2,NA
ASSKMVQGDTEAF,TRBV21-1,TRBJ1-1,NA,few
ASTPVEAF,TRBV11-1,TRBJ1-1,NA,NA
ASSIGGPHNQPQH,TRBV19,TRBJ1-5,NA,NA
ASSGTGQAN,TRBV5-4,TRBJ2-7,TRBD1,many
ASSPPTSGARELF,TRBV18,TRBJ2-2,TRBD2,few
ASSQRGDEAF,TRBV14,TRBJ1-1,NA,once
AISVGQGDYGYT,TRBV10-3,TRBJ1-2,TRBD1,NA
ASSPSGNQPQH,TRBV6-1,TRBJ1-5,NA,few
ASTGLVTAGELF,TRBV7-2,TRBJ2-2,TRBD2,NA
ASSLVLGNTGELF,TRBV5-4,TRBJ2-2,NA,few
ASSPPLFQGENTEAF,TRBV18,TRBJ1-1,NA,NA
ASSLQGTGELF,TRBV7-3,TRBJ2-2,NA,NA
ASSPGLAGAYQETQY,TRBV7-7,TRBJ2-5,TRBD2,NA
ASTLGQGIYTQPQH,TRBV19,TRBJ1-5,TRBD1,NA
ASRVRGARHPNYGYT,TRBV27,TRBJ1-2,NA,NA
ASSRIAGGFYEQY,TRBV13,TRBJ2-7,TRBD2,NA
ASSQGQRLGEAF,TRBV5-8,TRBJ1-1,TRBD1,NA
ASSLGDRGNYGYT,TRBV28,TRBJ1-2,TRBD1,NA
ASSEALLTGHYGYT,TRBV2,TRBJ1-2,NA,NA
ATSPREGQASDNEQF,TRBV15,TRBJ2-1,TRBD1,NA
ASPGTGGAGQQF,TRBV6-1,TRBJ2-1,TRBD1,NA